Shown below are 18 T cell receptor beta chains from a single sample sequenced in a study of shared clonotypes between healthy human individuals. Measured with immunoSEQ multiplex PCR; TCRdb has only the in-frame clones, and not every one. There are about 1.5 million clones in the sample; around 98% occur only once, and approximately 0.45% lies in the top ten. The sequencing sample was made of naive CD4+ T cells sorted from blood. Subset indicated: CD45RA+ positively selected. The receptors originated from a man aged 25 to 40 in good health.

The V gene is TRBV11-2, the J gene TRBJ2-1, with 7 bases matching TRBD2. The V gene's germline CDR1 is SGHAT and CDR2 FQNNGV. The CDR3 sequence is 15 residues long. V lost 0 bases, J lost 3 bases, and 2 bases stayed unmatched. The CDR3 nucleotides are TGTGCCAGCAGCTTAGAACTAGCGAACTACAATGAGCAGTTCTTC. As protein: CASSLELANYNEQFF.

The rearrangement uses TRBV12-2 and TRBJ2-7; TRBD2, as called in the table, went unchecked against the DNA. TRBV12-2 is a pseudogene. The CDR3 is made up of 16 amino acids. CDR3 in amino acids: CASRPRRGRGPYEQYF. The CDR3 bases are TGTGCAAGTCGCCCTAGACGGGGGAGGGGCCCCTACGAGCAGTACTTC.

DNA of the CDR3: TGTGCCAGCAGCCAAGCCCCAGCGGGAACCACAGATACGCAGTATTTT. It codes for CASSQAPAGTTDTQYF. This chain joins TRBV4-2 and TRBJ2-3; TRBD2 aligns across 7 bases. CDR1 and CDR2 (germline): LGHNA, YNFKEQ. The junction had 6 bases not matched to a gene; V was cut back by 1 base and J by 2 bases. This CDR3 is 16 amino acids long.

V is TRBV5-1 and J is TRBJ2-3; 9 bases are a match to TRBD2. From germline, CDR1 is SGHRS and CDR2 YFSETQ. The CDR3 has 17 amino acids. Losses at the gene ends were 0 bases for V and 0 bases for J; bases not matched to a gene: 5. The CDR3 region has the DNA TGCGCCAGCAGCTTGGACCGACTAGCGGCTAGCACAGATACGCAGTATTTT. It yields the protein CASSLDRLAASTDTQYF.

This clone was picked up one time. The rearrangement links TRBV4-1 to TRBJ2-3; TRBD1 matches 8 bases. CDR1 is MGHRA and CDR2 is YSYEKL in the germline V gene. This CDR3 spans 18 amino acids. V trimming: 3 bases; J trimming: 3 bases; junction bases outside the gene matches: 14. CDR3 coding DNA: TGCGCCAGCAGCCATGAATTCCGGACAGGGACTGGGACAGATACGCAGTATTTT. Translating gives CASSHEFRTGTGTDTQYF.

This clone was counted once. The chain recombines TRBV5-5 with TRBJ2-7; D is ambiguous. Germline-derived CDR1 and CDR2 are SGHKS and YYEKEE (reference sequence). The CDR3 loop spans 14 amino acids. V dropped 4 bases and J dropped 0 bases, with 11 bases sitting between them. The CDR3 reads CASSPEVSSYEQYF. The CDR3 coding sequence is TGTGCCAGCAGCCCAGAAGTCAGCTCCTACGAGCAGTACTTC.

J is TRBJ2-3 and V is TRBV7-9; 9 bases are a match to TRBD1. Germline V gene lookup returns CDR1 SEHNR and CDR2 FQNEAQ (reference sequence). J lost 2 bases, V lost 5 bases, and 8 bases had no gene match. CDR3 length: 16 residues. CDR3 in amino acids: CASSKAGTGLTDTQYF. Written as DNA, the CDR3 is TGTGCCAGCAGCAAGGCCGGGACAGGGCTCACAGATACGCAGTATTTT.

The CDR3 region is CASSRTGPYNEQFF. CDR3 in DNA: TGTGCCAGCAGCCGGACAGGCCCCTACAATGAGCAGTTCTTC. This chain connects TRBV6-6 to TRBJ2-1; TRBD1 aligns across 7 bases. The CDR3 extends over 14 amino acids. Per the germline V gene, CDR1 is MNHNY and CDR2 is SVGAGI (reference sequence). The junction had 4 bases not matched to a gene; V was cut back by 6 bases and J by 2 bases.

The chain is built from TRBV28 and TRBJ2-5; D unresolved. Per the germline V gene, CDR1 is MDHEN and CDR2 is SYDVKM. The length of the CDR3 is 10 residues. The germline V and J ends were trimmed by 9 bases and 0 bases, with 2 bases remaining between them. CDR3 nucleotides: TGTGCCAGGGACCAAGAGACCCAGTACTTC. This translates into CARDQETQYF.

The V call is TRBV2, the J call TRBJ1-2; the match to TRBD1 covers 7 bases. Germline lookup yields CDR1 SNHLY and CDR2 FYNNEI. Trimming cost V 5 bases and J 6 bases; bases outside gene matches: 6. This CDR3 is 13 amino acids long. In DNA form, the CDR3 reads TGTGCCAGCAGTTCAGGGGGAGGCGATGGCTACACCTTC. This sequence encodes CASSSGGGDGYTF. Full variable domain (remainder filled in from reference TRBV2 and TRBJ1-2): EPEVTQTPSHQVTQMGQEVILRCVPISNHLYFYWYRQILGQKVEFLVSFYNNEISEKSEIFDDQFSVERPDGSNFTLKIRSTKLEDSAMYFCASSSGGGDGYTFGSGTRLTVV.

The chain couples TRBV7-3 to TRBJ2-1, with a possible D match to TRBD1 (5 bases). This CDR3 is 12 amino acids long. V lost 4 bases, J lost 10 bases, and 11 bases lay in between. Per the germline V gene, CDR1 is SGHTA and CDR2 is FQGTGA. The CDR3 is CASSSTGKEQFF. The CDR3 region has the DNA TGTGCCAGCAGCTCCACAGGAAAGGAGCAGTTCTTC.

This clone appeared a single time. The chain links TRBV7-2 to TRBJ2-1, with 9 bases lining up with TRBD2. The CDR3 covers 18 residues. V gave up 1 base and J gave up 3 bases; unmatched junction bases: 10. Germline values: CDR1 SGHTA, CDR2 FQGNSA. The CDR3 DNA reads TGTGCCAGCAGCTTAGAGCGACTAGCGGTCCTCCACTACAATGAGCAGTTCTTC. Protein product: CASSLERLAVLHYNEQFF.

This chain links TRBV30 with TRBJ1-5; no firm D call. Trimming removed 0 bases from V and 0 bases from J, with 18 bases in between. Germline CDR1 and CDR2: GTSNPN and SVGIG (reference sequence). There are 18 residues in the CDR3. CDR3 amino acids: CAWSVSRPGPVSNQPQHF. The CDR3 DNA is TGTGCCTGGAGTGTATCGAGACCCGGGCCGGTTAGCAATCAGCCCCAGCATTTT. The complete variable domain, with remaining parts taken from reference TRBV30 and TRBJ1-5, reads SQTIHQWPATLVQPVGSPLSLECTVEGTSNPNLYWYRQAAGRGLQLLFYSVGIGQISSEVPQNLSASRPQDRQFILSSKKLLLSDSGFYLCAWSVSRPGPVSNQPQHFGDGTRLSIL.

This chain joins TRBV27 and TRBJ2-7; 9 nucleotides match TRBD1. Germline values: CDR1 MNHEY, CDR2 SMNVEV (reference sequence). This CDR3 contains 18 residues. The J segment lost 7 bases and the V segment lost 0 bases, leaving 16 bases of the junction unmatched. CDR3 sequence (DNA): TGTGCCAGCAGTTTATCGAGTGTTATAGGGACAGGGATCCATGAGCAGTACTTC. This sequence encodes CASSLSSVIGTGIHEQYF.

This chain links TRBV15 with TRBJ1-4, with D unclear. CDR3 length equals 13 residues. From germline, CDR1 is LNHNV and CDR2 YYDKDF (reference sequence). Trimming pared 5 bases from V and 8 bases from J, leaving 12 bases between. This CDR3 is CATSLLREEKLFF. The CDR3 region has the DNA TGTGCCACCAGCCTACTGAGGGAGGAAAAACTGTTTTTT.

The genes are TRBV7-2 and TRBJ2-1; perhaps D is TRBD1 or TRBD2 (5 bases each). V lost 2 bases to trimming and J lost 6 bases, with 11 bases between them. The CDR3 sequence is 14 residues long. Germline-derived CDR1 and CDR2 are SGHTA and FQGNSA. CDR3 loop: CASSLSGTSNEQFF. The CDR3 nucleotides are TGTGCCAGCAGCTTATCGGGGACCAGCAATGAGCAGTTCTTC.

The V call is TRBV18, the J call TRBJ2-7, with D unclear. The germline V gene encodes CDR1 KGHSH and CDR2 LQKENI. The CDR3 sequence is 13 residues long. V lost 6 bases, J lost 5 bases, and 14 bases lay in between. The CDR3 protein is CASSSPIVDEQYF. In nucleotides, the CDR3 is TGTGCCAGCTCCAGTCCCATAGTGGACGAGCAGTACTTC.

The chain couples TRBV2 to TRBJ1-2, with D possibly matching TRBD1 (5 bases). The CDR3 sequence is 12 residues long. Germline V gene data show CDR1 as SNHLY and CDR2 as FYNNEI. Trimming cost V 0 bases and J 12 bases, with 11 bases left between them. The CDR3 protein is CASSEAVTDNTF. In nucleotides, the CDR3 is TGTGCCAGCAGTGAAGCGGTGACAGATAACACCTTC.